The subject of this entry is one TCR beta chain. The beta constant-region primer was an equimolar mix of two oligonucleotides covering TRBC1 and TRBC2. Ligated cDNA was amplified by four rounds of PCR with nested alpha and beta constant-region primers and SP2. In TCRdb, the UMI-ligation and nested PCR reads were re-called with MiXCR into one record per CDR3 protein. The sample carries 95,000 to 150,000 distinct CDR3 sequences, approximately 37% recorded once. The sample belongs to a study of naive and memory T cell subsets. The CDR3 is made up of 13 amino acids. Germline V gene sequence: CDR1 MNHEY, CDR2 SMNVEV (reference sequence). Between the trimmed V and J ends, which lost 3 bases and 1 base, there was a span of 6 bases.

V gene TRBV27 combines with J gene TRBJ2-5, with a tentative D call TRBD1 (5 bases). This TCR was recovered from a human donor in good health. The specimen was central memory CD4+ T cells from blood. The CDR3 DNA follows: TGTGCCAGCAGTTTCCAGGGCCAAGAGACCCAGTACTTC. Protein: CASSFQGQETQYF.